Here is one T cell receptor (beta chain) with its context. What it recognizes is unknown. These data belong to a study of monozygotic twins with inflammatory bowel disease. Points from the study as a whole: Against healthy co-twins, IBD patients had lower TCRbeta diversity (measured by inverse Simpson). Support was absent for any single strong signal or clonotype linked to IBD.

Blood samples measuring around 2.5 ml were taken per donor. This CDR3 comprises 16 residues. Per germline, CDR1 SGHTA and CDR2 FQGTGA. Each of TCRalpha and TCRbeta cDNA went through two nested PCRs, lasting around 15 and 10 cycles. After re-calling the 5' RACE reads, TCRdb lists one entry per CDR3 protein, DNA absent. Recorded for this sample: about 380,000 distinct CDR3 sequences. The sample taken for sequencing was blood. The chain couples TRBV7-3 to TRBJ2-1; TCRdb reports TRBD1, a call that lacks DNA to check it against. The sequence came from a human donor with ulcerative colitis or Crohn's disease, or a healthy co-twin of an affected twin (not recorded which). Here the CDR3 reads CASSLIPQGSYNEQFF.